This T cell receptor beta chain comes out of a study of T-cell reconstitution after alpha-beta-depleted transplantation in children (dated by TCRdb to the mid-2010s). For context, the study as a whole: T-cell immune reconstitution after TCRalphabeta/CD19-depleted allogeneic hematopoietic cell transplantation in children was quantitatively tracked in the study by means of TCR repertoire profiling.

The treatment or condition label, read with the paper, signifies: allogeneic hematopoietic cell transplantation with graft depleted of TCRalphabeta T cells and CD19 B cells. TCRalphabeta/CD19-depleted allogeneic hematopoietic cell grafts were given to the transplant recipients, all of whom were children. The germline V gene yields SGHRS for CDR1 and YFSETQ for CDR2. The CDR3, from cysteine to phenylalanine, totals 15 residues. The DNA shown is the 45-base CDR3, in frame from base 1. The junction shows trimming of 0 bases on V and 4 bases on J, and the gene matches do not reach 7 bases of it. Remarks on this clonotype: Its binding antigen is unknown. No qualities accompany the bases; no much larger clone lies one base away.

Summary of the overall study and its limitations: About two months after transplant, the apparently early recovery of alphabetaT-cell counts reportedly depended on just several hundred clones that had expanded rapidly and came from non-depleted graft cells. The frequencies of hyperexpanded clones fell over the following months, and after one year, T-cell counts and TCRbeta diversity were mostly attributed to newly produced T cells. In some patients, high TCRbeta diversity at day 60 was attributed to recipient T cells and intrathymic progenitors that had survived conditioning.

Library method: PCR. Data came from an Illumina HiSeq 2500. TCR libraries were prepared with molecular barcoding, using unique molecular identifiers to normalize TCRbeta repertoire quantification. TCRdb reprocessing: public reads trimmed at Q25 with fastp, clones called with MiXCR, in-frame beta chains kept. Each CDR3 protein appears once, grouped with its most common genes and DNA. The sample includes 60,000 to 85,000 distinct CDR3 sequences, with about a sixth observed a single time. The ten top clones hold 51% of the sample. Recombination connected TRBV5-1 to TRBJ2-7; 7 nucleotides in the junction match TRBD2. This TCR was sampled from a male patient aged 2-15 years who had a stem cell transplant for acute lymphoblastic leukemia, so the T cells may come from the graft donor. This sample comprised PBMCs, mostly from graft donor cells, obtained 360 days after TCRalphabeta/CD19-depleted stem cell transplant. The sequence in DNA is TGCGCCAGCAGCTTGGGTTCCAGGACTAGTTACGAGCAGTACTTC. This encodes CASSLGSRTSYEQYF.